This TCR beta chain emerged from a study of T cell responses to AZD1222 COVID-19 vaccine. Whole-study findings and limits: Females made up more of the donors, who were largely white British, and clonal diversity may have come out too low.

On this clone itself: Its target is not known.

Sequencing was performed with immunoSEQ multiplex PCR; in TCRdb, only in-frame clones are kept and a portion is missing. The table includes some 140,000 clones, about 80% detected once. Per the germline V gene, CDR1 is LNHNV and CDR2 is YYDKDF (reference sequence). The germline V and J ends were trimmed by 0 bases and 7 bases, with 10 bases remaining between them. The CDR3 is 15 amino acids. The sequencing here drew on peripheral blood, taken on day 0 of AZD1222 vaccination. The sequence was collected from an adult in good health. The V call is TRBV15, the J call TRBJ1-6; D may be TRBD1 (5 bases). For the CDR3, the DNA is TGTGCCACCAGCAGAGAGAAGGGGTTGAATTCACCCCTCCACTTT. Its protein is CATSREKGLNSPLHF.